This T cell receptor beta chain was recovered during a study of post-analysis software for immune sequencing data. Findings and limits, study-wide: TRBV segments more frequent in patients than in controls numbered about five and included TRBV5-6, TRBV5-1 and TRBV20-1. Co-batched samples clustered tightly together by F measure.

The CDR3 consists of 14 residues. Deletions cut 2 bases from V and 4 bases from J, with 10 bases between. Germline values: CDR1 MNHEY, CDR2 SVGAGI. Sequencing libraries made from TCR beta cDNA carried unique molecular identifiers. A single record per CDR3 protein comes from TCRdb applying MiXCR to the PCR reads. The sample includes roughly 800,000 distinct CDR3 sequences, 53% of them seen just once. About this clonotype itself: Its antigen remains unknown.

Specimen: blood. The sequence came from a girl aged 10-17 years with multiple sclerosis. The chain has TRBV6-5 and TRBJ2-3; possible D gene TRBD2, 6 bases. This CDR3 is CASSYLGLPDTQYF. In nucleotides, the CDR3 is TGTGCCAGCAGTTACCTGGGACTGCCAGATACGCAGTATTTT.